This TCR beta chain originates from a study of identical twins listed by TCRdb under 2016. Study-level background: To test whether fetal clonotypes persist, the study used deep sequencing on TCR alpha and beta repertoires from monozygotic twins, unrelated adults of various ages, and cord blood. To rule out contamination, the twin experiments were replicated at different times with different library preparation protocols.

Results the study describes overall, beyond this receptor: Because the same donors could not be followed over many years, conclusions were based on cross-sectional statistical analysis. Invariant T cells such as MAIT and iNKT could partly confound zero-insertion analyses, although diverse VJ usage argued against such confounding for most clonotypes. A weaker excess of twin sharing was found in beta out-of-frame sequences because the signal-to-noise ratio was lowered by fewer shared sequences. In monozygotic twins, recombination models systematically underestimated out-of-frame TCR alpha sharing, but the models matched the sharing seen between unrelated individuals. Abundant cord blood beta clonotypes carried fewer insertions; young adult naive repertoires showed a weaker similar trend, while memory repertoires showed none. Compared with coincidental sharing between unrelated individuals, out-of-frame TCR alpha sequences shared between twins had an excess of sequences with low generation probability.

Every donor was a healthy Caucasian. Receptor libraries were prepared by 5' RACE. The instrument given in TCRdb is Illumina HiSeq 2000. A universal primer binding site was introduced by template switching, and a unique molecular identifier was present in the final cDNA, enabling accurate counting of TCR cDNA molecules. Specific primers in the conserved constant-segment region were used to synthesize first-strand cDNA for the TCR alpha and beta chains. To control for contamination, every cDNA library carried two barcodes: a SMART-Mk sample barcode plus Illumina barcodes. TruSeq adapter sequences, together with Illumina sample barcodes, were added in two successive PCR steps. Sequencing of the TCR alpha and beta cDNA libraries was done on the Illumina HiSeq platform using custom primers. Turning to the authors' computational methods: Raw reads were processed with MiGEC to extract unique molecular identifiers, and MiXCR was used to determine CDR3 positions. For each individual, recombination models were inferred using an EM algorithm with the repgenHMM and IGoR tools. The tcR package in R was used for shared clonotype analysis, with sharing normalized by the product of cloneset sizes. To study raw recombination without the effects of thymic and clonal selection, out-of-frame nonproductive sequences were analyzed. TCRdb trimmed the raw reads at Q25, called clones with MiXCR and kept productive beta chains. Identical CDR3 protein sequences are pooled into one entry, listed with their most common genes and DNA. The V and J calls shown here were made by TCRdb, not taken from the authors' results. In this sample the table shows some 1,700,000 distinct CDR3 sequences, 25% to 35% of which occur a single time. More than 0.25% of the sample lies in the top ten.

From cysteine to phenylalanine, the CDR3 is 15 amino acids long. Just the 45-base CDR3 DNA is kept, in frame starting at base 1. The germline V gene sets CDR1 to MGHDK and CDR2 to SYGVNS. Worth noting for this clonotype: Its antigen is still unknown. The germline gene is not matched at one end of the junction; a read error may be the cause.

The sequenced sample consisted of cord blood. This sequence uses TRBV25-1 and TRBJ2-3, and TRBD2 matches 10 of the central bases. The clonotype comes from a newborn girl in good health. The nucleotides are TGTGCCAGCGGACGGACTAGCGGTTCCACAGATACGCAGGATTTT. It translates to CASGRTSGSTDTQDF. Where the CDR3 stops, the reference TRBV25-1 and TRBJ2-3 genes take over; the full variable domain is EADIYQTPRYLVIGTGKKITLECSQTMGHDKMYWYQQDPGMELHLIHYSYGVNSTEKGDLSSESTVSRIRTEHFPLTLESARPSHTSQYLCASGRTSGSTDTQDFGPGTRLTVL.